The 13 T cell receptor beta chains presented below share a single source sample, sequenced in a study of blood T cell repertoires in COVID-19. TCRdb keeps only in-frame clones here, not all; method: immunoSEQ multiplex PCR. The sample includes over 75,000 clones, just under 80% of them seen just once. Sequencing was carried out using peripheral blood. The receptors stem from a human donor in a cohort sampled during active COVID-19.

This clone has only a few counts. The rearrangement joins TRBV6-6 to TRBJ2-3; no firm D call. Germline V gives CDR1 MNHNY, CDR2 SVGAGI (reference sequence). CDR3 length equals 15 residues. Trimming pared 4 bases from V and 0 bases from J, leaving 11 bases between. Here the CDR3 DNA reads TGTGCCAGCAGTTTCTCGAGAGGTAGCACAGATACGCAGTATTTT. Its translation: CASSFSRGSTDTQYF.

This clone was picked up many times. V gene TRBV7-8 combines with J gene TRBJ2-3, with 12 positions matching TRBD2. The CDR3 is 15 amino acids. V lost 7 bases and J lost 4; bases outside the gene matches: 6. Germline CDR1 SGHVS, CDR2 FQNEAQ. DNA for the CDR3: TGTGCCAGCATCCTAGCGGGGGGGATAGCAGATACGCAGTATTTT. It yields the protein CASILAGGIADTQYF.

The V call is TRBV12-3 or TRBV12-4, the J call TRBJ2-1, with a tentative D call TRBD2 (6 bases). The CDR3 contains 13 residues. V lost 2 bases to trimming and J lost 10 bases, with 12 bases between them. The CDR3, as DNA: TGTGCCAGCAGTTTAAAGGAGGGAACGGAGCAGTTCTTC. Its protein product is CASSLKEGTEQFF.

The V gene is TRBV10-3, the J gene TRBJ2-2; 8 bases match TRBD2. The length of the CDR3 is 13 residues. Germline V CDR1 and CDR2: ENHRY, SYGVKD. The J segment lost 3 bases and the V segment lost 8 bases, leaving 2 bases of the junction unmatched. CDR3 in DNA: TGTGCCATCGGGACTAGATACACCGGGGAGCTGTTTTTT. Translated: CAIGTRYTGELFF.

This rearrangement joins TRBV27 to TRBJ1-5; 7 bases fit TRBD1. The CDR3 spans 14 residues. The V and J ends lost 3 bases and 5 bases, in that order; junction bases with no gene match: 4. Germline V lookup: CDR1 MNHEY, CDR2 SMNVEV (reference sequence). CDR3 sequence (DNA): TGTGCCAGCAGTTTCAGGGGACAGCATCAGCCCCAGCATTTT. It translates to CASSFRGQHQPQHF.

The CDR3 bases are TGTGCCAGCAGGACGGACAGGATATCCTATTCACCCCTCCACTTT. Its protein is CASRTDRISYSPLHF. The V call is TRBV6-5, the J call TRBJ1-6, with 7 nucleotides matching TRBD1. Germline trimming cut 6 bases from V and 8 bases from J; bases unmatched to any gene: 10. The CDR3 spans 15 residues. Germline V gives CDR1 MNHEY, CDR2 SVGAGI.

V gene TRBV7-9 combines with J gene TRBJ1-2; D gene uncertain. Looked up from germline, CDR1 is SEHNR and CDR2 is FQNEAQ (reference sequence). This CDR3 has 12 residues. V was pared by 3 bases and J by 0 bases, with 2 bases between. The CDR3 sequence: CASSFTNYGYTF. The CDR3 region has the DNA TGTGCCAGCAGCTTCACTAACTATGGCTACACCTTC.

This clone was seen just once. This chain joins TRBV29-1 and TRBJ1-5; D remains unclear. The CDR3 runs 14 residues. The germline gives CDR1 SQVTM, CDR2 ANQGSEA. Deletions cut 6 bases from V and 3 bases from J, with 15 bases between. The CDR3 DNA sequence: TGCAGCGTGACCCACGGGGAATACAATCAGCCCCAGCATTTT. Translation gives CSVTHGEYNQPQHF.

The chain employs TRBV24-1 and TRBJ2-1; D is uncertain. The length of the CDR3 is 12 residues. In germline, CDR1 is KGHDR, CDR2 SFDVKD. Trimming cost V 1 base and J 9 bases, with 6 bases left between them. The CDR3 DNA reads TGTGCCACCAGTGATTTTTCCGGTGAGCAGTTCTTC. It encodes CATSDFSGEQFF.

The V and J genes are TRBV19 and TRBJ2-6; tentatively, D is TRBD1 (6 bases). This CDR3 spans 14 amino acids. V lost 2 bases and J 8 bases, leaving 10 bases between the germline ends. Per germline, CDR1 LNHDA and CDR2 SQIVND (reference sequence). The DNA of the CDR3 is TGTGCCAGTAGTATATCCGACAGGCCCAACGTCCTGACTTTC. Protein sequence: CASSISDRPNVLTF.

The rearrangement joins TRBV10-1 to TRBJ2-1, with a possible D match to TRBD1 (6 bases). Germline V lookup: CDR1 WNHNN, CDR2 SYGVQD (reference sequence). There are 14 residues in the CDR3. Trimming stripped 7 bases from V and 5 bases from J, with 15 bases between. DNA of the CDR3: TGCGCCAGCAAACGGGACATGGAGGACAATGAGCAGTTCTTC. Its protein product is CASKRDMEDNEQFF.

CDR3 region: CASMTQGPGELFF. The CDR3 DNA follows: TGTGCCAGCATGACACAGGGACCCGGGGAGCTGTTTTTT. V usage is TRBV2 and J usage is TRBJ2-2; TRBD1 might be the D (6 bases). This CDR3 has 13 residues. Deletions cut 7 bases from V and 6 bases from J, with 12 bases between. Germline assignment: CDR1 SNHLY and CDR2 FYNNEI.

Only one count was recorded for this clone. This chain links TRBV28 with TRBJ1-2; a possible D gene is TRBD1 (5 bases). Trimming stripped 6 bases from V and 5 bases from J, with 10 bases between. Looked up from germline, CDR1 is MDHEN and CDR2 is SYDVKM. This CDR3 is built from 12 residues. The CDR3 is CASSIDSYGYTF. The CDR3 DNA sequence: TGTGCCAGCAGCATCGACAGTTATGGCTACACCTTC.